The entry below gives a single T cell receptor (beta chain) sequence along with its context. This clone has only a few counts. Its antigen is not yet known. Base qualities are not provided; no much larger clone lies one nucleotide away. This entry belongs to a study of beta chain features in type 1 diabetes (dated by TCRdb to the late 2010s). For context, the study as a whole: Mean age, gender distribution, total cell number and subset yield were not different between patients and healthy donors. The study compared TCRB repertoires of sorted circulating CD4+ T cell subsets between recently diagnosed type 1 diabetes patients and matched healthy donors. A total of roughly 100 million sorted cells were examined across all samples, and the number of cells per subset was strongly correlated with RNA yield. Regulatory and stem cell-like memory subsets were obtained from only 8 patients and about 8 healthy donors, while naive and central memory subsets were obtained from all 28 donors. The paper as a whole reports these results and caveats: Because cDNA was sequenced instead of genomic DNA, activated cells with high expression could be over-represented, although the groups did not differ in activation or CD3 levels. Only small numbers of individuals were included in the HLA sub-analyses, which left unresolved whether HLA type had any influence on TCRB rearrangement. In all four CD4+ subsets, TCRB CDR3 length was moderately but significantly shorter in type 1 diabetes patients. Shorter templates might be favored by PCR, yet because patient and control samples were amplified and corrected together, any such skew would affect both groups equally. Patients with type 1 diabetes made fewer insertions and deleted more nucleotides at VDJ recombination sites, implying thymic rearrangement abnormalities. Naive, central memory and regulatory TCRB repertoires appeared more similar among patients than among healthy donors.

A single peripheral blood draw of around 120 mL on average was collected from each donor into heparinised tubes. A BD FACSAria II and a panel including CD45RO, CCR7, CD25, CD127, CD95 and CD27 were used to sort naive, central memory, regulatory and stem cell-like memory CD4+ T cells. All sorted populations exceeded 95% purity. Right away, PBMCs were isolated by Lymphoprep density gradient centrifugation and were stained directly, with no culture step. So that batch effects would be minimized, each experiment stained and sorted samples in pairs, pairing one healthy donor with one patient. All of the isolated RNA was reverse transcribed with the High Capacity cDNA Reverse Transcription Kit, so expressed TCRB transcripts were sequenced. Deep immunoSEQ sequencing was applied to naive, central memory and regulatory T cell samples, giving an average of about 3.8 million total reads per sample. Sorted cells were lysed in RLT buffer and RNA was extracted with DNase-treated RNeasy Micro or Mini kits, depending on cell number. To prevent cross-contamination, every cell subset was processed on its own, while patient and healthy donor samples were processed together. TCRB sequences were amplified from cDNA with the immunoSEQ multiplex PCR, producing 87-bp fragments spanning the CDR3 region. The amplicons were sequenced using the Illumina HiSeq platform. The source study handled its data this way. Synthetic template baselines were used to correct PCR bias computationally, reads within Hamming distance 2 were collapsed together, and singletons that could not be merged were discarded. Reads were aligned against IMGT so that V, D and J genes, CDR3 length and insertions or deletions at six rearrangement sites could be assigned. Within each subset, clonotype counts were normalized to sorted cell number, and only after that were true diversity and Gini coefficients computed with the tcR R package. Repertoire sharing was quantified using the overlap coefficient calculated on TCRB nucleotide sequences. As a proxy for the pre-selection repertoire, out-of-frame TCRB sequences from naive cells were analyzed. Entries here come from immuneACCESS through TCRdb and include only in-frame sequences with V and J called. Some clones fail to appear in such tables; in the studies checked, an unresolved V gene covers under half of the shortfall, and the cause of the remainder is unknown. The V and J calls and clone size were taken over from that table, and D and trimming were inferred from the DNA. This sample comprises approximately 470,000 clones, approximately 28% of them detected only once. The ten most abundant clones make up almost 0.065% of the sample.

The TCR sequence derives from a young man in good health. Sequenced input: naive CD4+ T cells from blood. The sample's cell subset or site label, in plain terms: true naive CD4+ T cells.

The CDR3 reads CASSEWDHYEQYF. In nucleotide form, the sequence is TGTGCCAGCAGTGAATGGGATCACTACGAGCAGTACTTC. The chain is encoded by TRBV25-1 joined to TRBJ2-7; the D gene is not confidently resolved. The CDR3 holds 13 amino acids from the cysteine to the phenylalanine. Just CDR3 DNA is preserved here, 39 bases in frame from base 1. V was cut back by 1 base and J by 3 bases, leaving a gap of 7 bases between them. CDR1 and CDR2 are drawn from the germline V gene: MGHDK, SYGVNS.